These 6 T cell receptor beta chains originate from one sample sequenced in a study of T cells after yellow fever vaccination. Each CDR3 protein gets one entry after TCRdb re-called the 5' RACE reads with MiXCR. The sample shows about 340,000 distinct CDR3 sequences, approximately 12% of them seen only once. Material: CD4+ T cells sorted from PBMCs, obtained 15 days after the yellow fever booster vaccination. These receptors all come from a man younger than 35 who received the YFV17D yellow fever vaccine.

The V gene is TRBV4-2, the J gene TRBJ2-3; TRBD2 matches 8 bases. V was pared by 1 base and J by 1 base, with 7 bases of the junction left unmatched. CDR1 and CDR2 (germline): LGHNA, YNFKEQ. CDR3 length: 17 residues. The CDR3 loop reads CASSQGRYGRGTDTQYF. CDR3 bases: TGTGCCAGCAGCCAAGGAAGGTACGGGAGGGGCACAGATACGCAGTATTTT.

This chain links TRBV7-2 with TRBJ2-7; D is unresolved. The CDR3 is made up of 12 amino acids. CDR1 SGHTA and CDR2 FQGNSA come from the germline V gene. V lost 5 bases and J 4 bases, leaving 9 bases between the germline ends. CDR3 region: CASSRQRYEQYF. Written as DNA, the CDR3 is TGTGCCAGCAGCCGGCAGAGGTACGAGCAGTACTTC.

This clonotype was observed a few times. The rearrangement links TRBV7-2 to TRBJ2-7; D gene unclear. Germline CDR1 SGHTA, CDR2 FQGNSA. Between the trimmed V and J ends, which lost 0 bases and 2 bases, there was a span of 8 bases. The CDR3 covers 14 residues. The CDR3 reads CASSLASSAYEQYF. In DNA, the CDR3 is TGTGCCAGCAGCTTAGCGTCTTCAGCCTACGAGCAGTACTTC.

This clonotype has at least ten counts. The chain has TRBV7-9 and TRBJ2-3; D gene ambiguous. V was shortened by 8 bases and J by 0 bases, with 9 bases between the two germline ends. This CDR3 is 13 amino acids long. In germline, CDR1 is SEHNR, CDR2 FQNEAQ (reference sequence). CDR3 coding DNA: TGTGCCAGCCGCGTTTCTAGCACAGATACGCAGTATTTT. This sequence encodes CASRVSSTDTQYF.

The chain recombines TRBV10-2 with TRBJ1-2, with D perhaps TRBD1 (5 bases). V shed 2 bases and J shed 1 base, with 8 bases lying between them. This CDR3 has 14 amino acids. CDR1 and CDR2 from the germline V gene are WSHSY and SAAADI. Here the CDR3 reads CASSEGAFNYGYTF. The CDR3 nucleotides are TGCGCCAGCAGTGAGGGGGCCTTTAACTATGGCTACACCTTC.

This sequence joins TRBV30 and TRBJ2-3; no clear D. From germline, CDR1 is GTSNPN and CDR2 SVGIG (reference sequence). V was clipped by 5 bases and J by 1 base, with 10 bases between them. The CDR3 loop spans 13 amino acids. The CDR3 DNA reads TGTGCCTGGGGTAGGAAGGGCACAGATACGCAGTATTTT. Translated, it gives CAWGRKGTDTQYF. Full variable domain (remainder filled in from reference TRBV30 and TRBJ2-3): SQTIHQWPATLVQPVGSPLSLECTVEGTSNPNLYWYRQAAGRGLQLLFYSVGIGQISSEVPQNLSASRPQDRQFILSSKKLLLSDSGFYLCAWGRKGTDTQYFGPGTRLTVL.